This is a list of T cell receptor beta chains from one sample in a study of T cell responses to AZD1222 COVID-19 vaccine. Clones were read by immunoSEQ multiplex PCR, and TCRdb kept only the in-frame ones, dropping some. The table has around 170,000 clones, more than 75% seen once. The material sequenced was peripheral blood, taken on day 0 of AZD1222 vaccination. These receptors came from an adult in good health. The CDR3 runs from the conserved cysteine through the conserved F or W. The D gene is left open where the match is weak. Clone sizes are given selectively: once, few, many, or a class where the clone is expanded.

NA	NA	TRBV7-3	TRBJ1-1	CASSPEGSNTEAFF	TGTGCCAGCAGCCCCGAGGGGTCGAACACTGAAGCTTTCTTT
NA	once	TRBV9	TRBJ2-5	CASARVGQETQYF	TGTGCCAGCGCCCGGGTGGGGCAAGAGACCCAGTACTTC
NA	NA	TRBV11-3	TRBJ1-2	CASKLSRPSNYGYTF	TGTGCCAGCAAGCTTAGTAGGCCCAGCAACTATGGCTACACCTTC
TRBD1	few	TRBV18	TRBJ1-2	CASSPLAPGTGKAYGYTF	TGTGCCAGCTCACCACTTGCACCCGGGACAGGGAAGGCCTATGGCTACACCTTC
NA	NA	TRBV27	TRBJ2-3	CASTNRGGADTQYF	TGTGCCAGCACTAACAGGGGGGGGGCAGATACGCAGTATTTT
NA	once	TRBV11-2	TRBJ1-2	CASSPDGLYGYTF	TGTGCCAGCAGCCCGGACGGATTATATGGCTACACCTTC
TRBD2	once	TRBV7-2	TRBJ2-3	CASSFATGGDTQYF	TGTGCCAGCAGCTTCGCGACGGGGGGAGATACGCAGTATTTT
NA	NA	TRBV19	TRBJ1-4	CASSIPWTMGEKLFF	TGTGCCAGTAGTATCCCGTGGACAATGGGTGAAAAACTGTTTTTT
NA	NA	TRBV19	TRBJ1-2	CASSLRDTVYGYTF	TGTGCCAGTAGCCTCCGGGACACCGTGTATGGCTACACCTTC
NA	once	TRBV6-6	TRBJ1-2	CASSSPPDNYGYTF	TGTGCCAGCAGTTCTCCCCCAGACAACTATGGCTACACCTTC
TRBD1	NA	TRBV24-1	TRBJ2-4	CATSDRQGNPNIQYF	TGTGCCACCAGTGATCGACAGGGAAACCCAAACATTCAGTACTTC
NA	NA	TRBV4-1	TRBJ2-7	CASSPSSASYEQYF	TGCGCCAGCAGCCCTAGTTCGGCTTCCTACGAGCAGTACTTC
TRBD1	NA	TRBV3-1/TRBV3-2	TRBJ2-7	CASSRSGQGTYEQYF	TGTGCCAGCAGCCGTTCGGGACAGGGGACCTACGAGCAGTACTTC
TRBD2	NA	TRBV9	TRBJ2-7	CASSEGSGNSYEQYF	TGTGCCAGCAGCGAGGGTAGCGGGAACTCCTACGAGCAGTACTTC
NA	NA	TRBV27	TRBJ2-3	CASILWPGVTDTQYF	TGTGCCAGCATCTTATGGCCAGGGGTCACAGATACGCAGTATTTT
TRBD2	NA	TRBV28	TRBJ2-7	CASRPGLAGAGYEQYF	TGTGCCAGCAGGCCCGGGCTAGCGGGCGCCGGCTACGAGCAGTACTTC
NA	once	TRBV11-3	TRBJ2-7	CASSFRGTPNYEQYF	TGTGCCAGCAGCTTCCGCGGGACACCTAACTACGAGCAGTACTTC
NA	NA	TRBV9	TRBJ2-7	CASSVGGQPGEQYF	TGTGCCAGCAGCGTAGGGGGACAACCGGGGGAGCAGTACTTC
TRBD1	NA	TRBV7-9	TRBJ2-1	CASSLTPSRQGSHNEQFF	TGTGCCAGCAGCTTAACCCCATCAAGACAGGGAAGCCACAATGAGCAGTTCTTC
TRBD1	NA	TRBV5-1	TRBJ2-5	CASSLGDRGPGETQYF	TGCGCCAGCAGCTTGGGAGACAGGGGGCCAGGGGAGACCCAGTACTTC
NA	NA	TRBV4-1	TRBJ2-1	CASSGYDRYNEQFF	TGCGCCAGCAGCGGTTACGACAGATACAATGAGCAGTTCTTC
NA	NA	TRBV27	TRBJ2-6	CASSLVFPGANVLTF	TGTGCCAGCAGTTTAGTTTTTCCTGGGGCCAACGTCCTGACTTTC
NA	NA	TRBV12-3/TRBV12-4	TRBJ1-2	CASSPMGVGGYTF	TGTGCCAGCAGCCCAATGGGGGTAGGGGGCTACACCTTC
NA	NA	TRBV29-1	TRBJ2-7	CSVETVDYEQYF	TGCAGCGTTGAAACAGTGGACTACGAGCAGTACTTC
NA	once	TRBV19	TRBJ1-2	CASSPWAATTTRYGYTF	TGTGCCAGTAGTCCCTGGGCCGCTACGACGACACGGTATGGCTACACCTTC
NA	once	TRBV6-6	TRBJ2-7	CATESDSYEQYF	TGTGCCACGGAGTCGGACTCCTACGAGCAGTACTTC
TRBD1	NA	TRBV7-9	TRBJ2-1	CASSTPGQGTNEQFF	TGTGCCAGCAGCACTCCGGGACAGGGAACCAATGAGCAGTTCTTC
TRBD1	once	TRBV7-9	TRBJ2-7	CASSLGTAGEQYF	TGTGCCAGCAGCCTGGGGACAGCAGGCGAGCAGTACTTC
NA	NA	TRBV7-9	TRBJ1-1	CASGPNTEAFF	TGTGCCAGCGGACCGAACACTGAAGCTTTCTTT
NA	NA	TRBV11-2	TRBJ2-7	CASSLGHGLYEQYF	TGTGCCAGCAGCTTGGGGCACGGACTCTACGAGCAGTACTTC
TRBD1	NA	TRBV18	TRBJ1-5	CASSVQGANQPQHF	TGTGCCAGCTCAGTACAGGGGGCAAATCAGCCCCAGCATTTT
NA	NA	TRBV6-5	TRBJ2-5	CASSYYETQYF	TGTGCCAGCAGTTACTACGAGACCCAGTACTTC
NA	NA	TRBV7-8	TRBJ2-1	CASSLAGAYNEQFF	TGTGCCAGCAGCTTAGCGGGGGCTTACAATGAGCAGTTCTTC
NA	NA	TRBV28	TRBJ2-1	CASSRPGNPYNEQFF	TGTGCCAGCAGCCGGCCAGGGAACCCTTACAATGAGCAGTTCTTC
NA	NA	TRBV4-1	TRBJ1-5	CASSQDAGKGNQPQHF	TGCGCCAGCAGCCAAGACGCAGGGAAGGGTAATCAGCCCCAGCATTTT
NA	NA	TRBV28	TRBJ1-2	CASSRPGIVGYTF	TGTGCCAGCAGTAGACCCGGGATCGTTGGCTACACCTTC
NA	few	TRBV28	TRBJ2-3	CASSFPASTDTQYF	TGTGCCAGCAGTTTCCCGGCTAGCACAGATACGCAGTATTTT
NA	NA	TRBV6-2/TRBV6-3	TRBJ2-2	CASSPPGATGELFF	TGTGCCAGCAGTCCCCCCGGCGCCACCGGGGAGCTGTTTTTT
TRBD1	NA	TRBV5-4	TRBJ2-3	CASSPGTGWTDTQYF	TGTGCCAGCAGCCCTGGGACAGGGTGGACAGATACGCAGTATTTT
TRBD2	once	TRBV7-3	TRBJ2-2	CASSQSGSVTGELFF	TGTGCCAGCAGCCAGAGCGGGAGCGTCACCGGGGAGCTGTTTTTT
TRBD2	NA	TRBV5-4	TRBJ2-2	CASSPLAGTSNTGELFF	TGTGCCAGCAGCCCCTTAGCGGGTACTTCGAACACCGGGGAGCTGTTTTTT
TRBD1	NA	TRBV12-3/TRBV12-4	TRBJ1-1	CASRDRGDTEAFF	TGTGCCAGCAGAGACAGGGGCGACACTGAAGCTTTCTTT
TRBD1	NA	TRBV28	TRBJ1-1	CASSPPLLATGPDTEAFF	TGTGCCAGCAGTCCACCCCTCCTCGCGACAGGGCCGGACACTGAAGCTTTCTTT
NA	NA	TRBV7-2	TRBJ2-5	CASSLAGYQETQYF	TGTGCCAGCAGCTTAGCGGGATACCAAGAGACCCAGTACTTC
TRBD1	once	TRBV9	TRBJ2-7	CASSVHRDRGGEEQYF	TGTGCCAGCAGCGTGCACCGGGACAGGGGGGGCGAGGAGCAGTACTTC
NA	NA	TRBV4-2	TRBJ2-2	CASSQDGGRTENTGELFF	TGTGCCAGCAGCCAAGATGGTGGAAGGACGGAGAACACCGGGGAGCTGTTTTTT
NA	once	TRBV10-2	TRBJ1-5	CASSVTDSNQPQHF	TGCGCCAGCAGTGTGACAGATAGCAATCAGCCCCAGCATTTT
TRBD2	NA	TRBV5-1	TRBJ2-7	CASSLAERSGSYEQYF	TGCGCCAGCAGCTTGGCCGAGCGGAGCGGGAGCTACGAGCAGTACTTC
NA	NA	TRBV7-9	TRBJ2-7	CASSLVAESYEQYF	TGTGCCAGCAGCTTAGTAGCGGAGTCCTACGAGCAGTACTTC
NA	NA	TRBV9	TRBJ2-7	CASSVGGSGYEQYF	TGTGCCAGCAGCGTAGGAGGGAGCGGATACGAGCAGTACTTC
NA	NA	TRBV7-9	TRBJ1-2	CASSFVEGPNYGYTF	TGTGCCAGCAGCTTTGTAGAGGGGCCGAACTATGGCTACACCTTC
TRBD1	NA	TRBV20-1	TRBJ1-2	CSASWDRVNYGYTF	TGCAGTGCTAGTTGGGACAGGGTTAACTATGGCTACACCTTC
TRBD1	NA	TRBV9	TRBJ1-5	CASSDSTGLQPQHF	TGTGCCAGCAGCGACTCGACAGGGCTTCAGCCCCAGCATTTT
NA	NA	TRBV2	TRBJ2-3	CASSEAGWTAEYF	TGTGCCAGCAGTGAAGCAGGATGGACGGCGGAGTATTTT
TRBD2	NA	TRBV18	TRBJ2-1	CASSLRTSGSSYNEQFF	TGTGCCAGCTCACTACGGACTAGCGGGTCGTCTTACAATGAGCAGTTCTTC
TRBD1	NA	TRBV25-1	TRBJ1-5	CASSGQVGNQPQHF	TGTGCCAGCAGCGGACAGGTCGGCAATCAGCCCCAGCATTTT
NA	NA	TRBV7-2	TRBJ2-5	CASSLARGTLETQYF	TGTGCCAGCAGCTTAGCACGCGGGACCTTAGAGACCCAGTACTTC